These 2 T cell receptor beta chains came from one sample sequenced in a study of shared clonotypes between healthy human individuals. Method: immunoSEQ multiplex PCR; TCRdb's copy keeps in-frame clones and lacks some. Among 400,000 to 550,000 clones listed, 65% to 80% were seen once. Sequencing was performed on PBMCs. These receptors were taken from a woman in her forties in good health. Some clones in this sample may be carry-over from other donors' samples.

This rearrangement joins TRBV18 to TRBJ1-4, with TRBD1 matching over 8 bases. Germline CDR1 reads KGHSH; CDR2 reads LQKENI. Trimming took 3 bases from V and 7 from J; bases not matched to a gene: 7. This CDR3 spans 15 amino acids. The CDR3 spells CASSPRTGRSEKLFF. The CDR3 DNA is TGTGCCAGCTCACCGCGGACAGGGAGGAGTGAAAAACTGTTTTTT.

The rearrangement uses TRBV18 and TRBJ1-4, with TRBD1 matching over 7 bases. After removal of 3 bases from V and 5 bases from J, the junction contained 3 bases not matched to a gene. This CDR3 has 14 amino acids. CDR1 KGHSH and CDR2 LQKENI come from the germline V gene. CDR3 protein: CASSPGTENEKLFF. In DNA, the CDR3 is TGTGCCAGCTCACCCGGGACAGAGAATGAAAAACTGTTTTTT.